The source of this T cell receptor (beta chain) is a study of graft-versus-host responses after intestinal transplantation. Study-wide results and limits: Levels of circulating GvH clones at their peak were associated with early post-transplant HvG declines.

The culture paired approximately 200,000 irradiated violet-dye-labeled stimulators with approximately 200,000 CFSE-labeled responders. Repertoires were generated with immunoSEQ multiplex PCR, while TCRdb's copy carries only in-frame clones and drops some. The sample holds 20,000 to 25,000 clones, 35% to 50% seen once. The CDR3 contains 14 residues. CDR1 is SGHTA and CDR2 is FQGTGA in the germline V gene. V gave up 1 base and J gave up 7 bases, with 13 bases separating them. The receptor comes from a human patient who received an intestinal transplant. The J gene is TRBJ1-2, the V gene TRBV7-3, with a tentative D call TRBD1 (6 bases). Sample: alloreactive CD8+ T cells from a mixed lymphocyte reaction culture, taken before intestinal transplant. Subset specified: CFSE-low proliferating T cells sorted from approximately six-day pre-transplant mixed lymphocyte reaction (GvH or HvG direction). CDR3 protein: CASSLIRTAAGYTF. The CDR3 DNA sequence: TGTGCCAGCAGCTTAATTAGGACAGCTGCTGGCTACACCTTC.